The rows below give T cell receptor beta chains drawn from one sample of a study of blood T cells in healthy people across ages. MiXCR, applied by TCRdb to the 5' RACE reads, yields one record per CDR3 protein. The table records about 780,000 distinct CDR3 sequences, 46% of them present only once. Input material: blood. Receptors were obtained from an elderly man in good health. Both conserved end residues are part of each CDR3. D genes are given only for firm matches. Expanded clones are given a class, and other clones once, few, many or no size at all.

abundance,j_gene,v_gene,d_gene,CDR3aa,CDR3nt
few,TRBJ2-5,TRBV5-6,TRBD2,CASSLGNGRARETQYF,TGTGCCAGCAGCTTGGGCAACGGGAGGGCCAGGGAGACCCAGTACTTC
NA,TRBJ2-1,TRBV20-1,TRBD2,CSARDGVAGGEFF,TGCAGTGCTAGAGATGGGGTGGCGGGAGGGGAGTTCTTC
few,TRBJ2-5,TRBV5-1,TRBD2,CASSSLAGERETQYF,TGCGCCAGCAGCTCACTAGCGGGAGAACGGGAGACCCAGTACTTC
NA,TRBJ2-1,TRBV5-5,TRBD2,CASSFLGLAGVGGEFF,TGTGCCAGCAGCTTTTTGGGACTAGCGGGAGTAGGCGGGGAGTTCTTC
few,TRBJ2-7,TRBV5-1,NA,CASSSSRGTEQYF,TGCGCCAGCAGCTCGAGTAGGGGAACCGAGCAGTACTTC
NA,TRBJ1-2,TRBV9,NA,CASSVVGGTYGYTF,TGTGCCAGCAGCGTAGTCGGGGGAACCTATGGCTACACCTTC
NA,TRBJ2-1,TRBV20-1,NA,CSVGGQVTDSYNEQFF,TGCAGTGTGGGTGGGCAGGTAACGGACTCCTACAATGAGCAGTTCTTC
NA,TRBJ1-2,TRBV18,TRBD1,CASSSSSTGDSYGYTF,TGTGCCAGCTCATCGTCGAGTACAGGGGATTCCTATGGCTACACCTTC
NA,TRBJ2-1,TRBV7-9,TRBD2,CASSLFALTSGEYNEQFF,TGTGCCAGCAGCTTATTTGCCCTCACTAGCGGGGAATACAATGAGCAGTTCTTC
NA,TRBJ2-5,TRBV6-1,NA,CAIAPGRWETQYF,TGTGCCATAGCCCCCGGACGATGGGAGACCCAGTACTTC
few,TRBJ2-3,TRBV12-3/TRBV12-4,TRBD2,CASSLSGLAGGDTQYF,TGTGCCAGCAGTTTATCCGGACTAGCGGGAGGGGATACGCAGTATTTT
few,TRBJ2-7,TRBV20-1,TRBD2,CSARPPGILAGGESPYEQYF,TGCAGTGCTAGACCTCCGGGGATACTAGCGGGAGGGGAGAGCCCCTACGAGCAGTACTTC
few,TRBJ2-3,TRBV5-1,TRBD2,CASSSYMTSGGTDTQYF,TGCGCCAGCAGCTCCTACATGACTAGCGGGGGCACAGATACGCAGTATTTT
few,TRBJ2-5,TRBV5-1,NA,CASSHGTPNEQYF,TGCGCCAGCAGTCACGGGACTCCCAATGAGCAGTACTTC
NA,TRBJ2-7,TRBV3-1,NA,CASSQDTGSGTYEQYF,TGTGCCAGCAGCCAAGATACCGGGTCGGGGACCTACGAGCAGTACTTC